Detailed here is one TCR beta chain. This entry comes from a study of blood T cell repertoires in COVID-19. As for the study in general: COVID-19 samples from acute and convalescent phases originated in the United States, Italy and Spain. PBMCs, B-cell-depleted T cells, or T cells were the source of the cDNA or gDNA that made up the material.

Germline assignment: CDR1 SGDLS and CDR2 YYNGEE. V was pared by 3 bases and J by 3 bases, with 6 bases of the junction left unmatched. This CDR3 is 15 amino acids long. In the original processing: Nucleated cell number was recorded as an estimate derived from reference gene primer amplification. The data were produced by immunoSEQ multiplex PCR, yet TCRdb's version contains in-frame clones alone and is incomplete. V and J calls plus clone size are reproduced from that table; the DNA served to infer D and trimming. The sample carries about 220,000 clones, more than 75% recorded once. This chain uses TRBV9 with TRBJ2-1, with TRBD2 matching over 7 bases. The sequence was obtained from a human donor in a cohort sampled during active COVID-19. Sequenced input: peripheral blood. DNA of the CDR3: TGTGCCAGCAGCGGGGGAGGGGCCTTCTACAATGAGCAGTTCTTC. It codes for CASSGGGAFYNEQFF.